The 25 T cell receptor beta chains reported below all come from one sample, sequenced in a study of T cell responses to AZD1222 COVID-19 vaccine. Clones were read by immunoSEQ multiplex PCR, and TCRdb kept only the in-frame ones, dropping some. Of around 160,000 clones listed, 70% to 90% are singletons. The specimen comprised peripheral blood, sampled on day 0 of AZD1222 vaccination. Receptors were obtained from an adult in good health.

This clone was found once. J is TRBJ1-4 and V is TRBV7-9; perhaps TRBD1 as D (6 bases). The V gene's germline CDR1 is SEHNR and CDR2 FQNEAQ (reference sequence). V was clipped by 3 bases and J by 5 bases, with 16 bases between them. The CDR3 is 16 residues long. The CDR3 DNA reads as TGTGCCAGCAGCTTTTGGTCGGGCAGGGGAAATGAAAAACTGTTTTTT. Amino acid sequence: CASSFWSGRGNEKLFF. Full variable domain (remainder filled in from reference TRBV7-9 and TRBJ1-4): DTGVSQNPRHKITKRGQNVTFRCDPISEHNRLYWYRQTLGQGPEFLTYFQNEAQLEKSRLLSDRFSAERPKGSFSTLEIQRTEQGDSAMYLCASSFWSGRGNEKLFFGSGTQLSVL.

The chain couples TRBV20-1 to TRBJ2-1; either TRBD1 or TRBD2 may fit D (6 bases each). This CDR3 is built from 15 residues. The germline CDR1 and CDR2 sequences are DFQATT and SNEGSKA (reference sequence). With 3 bases removed from V and 3 bases from J, the gap between germline ends came to 15 bases. CDR3 in DNA: TGCAGTGCTAGTAGGGGGGACCTTCACTACAATGAGCAGTTCTTC. This codes for CSASRGDLHYNEQFF.

The V call is TRBV9, the J call TRBJ1-3; 7 bases fit TRBD1. CDR1 and CDR2 (germline): SGDLS, YYNGEE. Trimming took 1 base from V and 5 from J; bases not matched to a gene: 3. The CDR3 is 14 amino acids. CDR3 in amino acids: CASSVLTGRNTIYF. The CDR3 coding sequence is TGTGCCAGCAGCGTACTGACAGGGAGAAACACCATATATTTT.

This rearrangement joins TRBV3-1 (or the pseudogene TRBV3-2) to TRBJ1-1, with D perhaps matching TRBD1 (5 bases). V lost 3 bases and J lost 11, with 16 bases in between. The length of the CDR3 is 13 residues. Germline V CDR1 and CDR2: LGHDT, YNNKEL (reference sequence). As DNA, the CDR3 is TGTGCCAGCAGCCATTCATATGGGGGACGGGCTTTCTTT. This encodes CASSHSYGGRAFF.

This clone came up once. The rearrangement joins TRBV28 to TRBJ1-5; D unresolved. Germline values: CDR1 MDHEN, CDR2 SYDVKM. V lost 5 bases, J lost 4 bases, and 3 bases lay in between. This CDR3 spans 11 amino acids. The CDR3 nucleotides read TGTGCCAGCAGTGGTAATCAGCCCCAGCATTTT. Residues: CASSGNQPQHF.

The chain has TRBV5-4 and TRBJ2-7, with D possibly matching TRBD2 (6 bases). The CDR3 spans 14 residues. Trimming left V 2 bases short and J 2 bases short, with 11 bases between. Germline-derived CDR1 and CDR2 are SGHNT and YYREEE (reference sequence). The CDR3 coding sequence is TGTGCCAGCAGCTTAGGAGGGAGAACCTACGAGCAGTACTTC. This translates into CASSLGGRTYEQYF.

This chain uses TRBV5-4 with TRBJ2-2; 10 positions match TRBD1. Trimming removed 4 bases from V and 6 bases from J; junction bases left unmatched: 12. Germline values: CDR1 SGHNT, CDR2 YYREEE (reference sequence). The CDR3 has 17 residues. The CDR3 coding sequence is TGTGCCAGCAGCCCGAAAGATGGGACAGGGGATCCCGGGGAGCTGTTTTTT. Protein product: CASSPKDGTGDPGELFF.

The chain is built from TRBV7-9 and TRBJ2-7, with TRBD2 matching over 9 bases. Germline-derived CDR1 and CDR2 are SEHNR and FQNEAQ (reference sequence). CDR3 size: 14 residues. J was trimmed by 4 bases and V by 3 bases; bases with no gene match: 4. This CDR3 is CASSFRTSVYEQYF. CDR3 nucleotides: TGTGCCAGCAGCTTTAGGACTAGCGTGTACGAGCAGTACTTC.

This clone was observed a single time. The chain links TRBV9 to TRBJ1-6, with D perhaps matching TRBD1 (6 bases). Per the germline V gene, CDR1 is SGDLS and CDR2 is YYNGEE. The CDR3 length is 14 residues. V was pared by 4 bases and J by 5 bases, with 10 bases between. The CDR3 DNA follows: TGTGCCAGCAGCTTAAGACAGGATAATTCACCCCTCCACTTT. Protein: CASSLRQDNSPLHF.

The J gene is TRBJ2-5, the V gene TRBV3-1 (or the pseudogene TRBV3-2); 8 positions match TRBD2. Germline values: CDR1 LGHDT, CDR2 YNNKEL (reference sequence). The J segment lost 5 bases and the V segment lost 4 bases, leaving 3 bases of the junction unmatched. The CDR3 loop spans 13 amino acids. The chain's CDR3 is CASSRTSRETQYF. The CDR3 DNA is TGTGCCAGCAGCCGGACTAGCCGGGAGACCCAGTACTTC.

J is TRBJ2-3 and V is TRBV7-9, with 9 bases matching TRBD2. CDR3 length: 15 residues. J lost 6 bases, V lost 3 bases, and 7 bases had no gene match. Looked up from germline, CDR1 is SEHNR and CDR2 is FQNEAQ (reference sequence). The CDR3 nucleotides are TGTGCCAGCAGCTTCCCGCGGGGGGGCCATGATACGCAGTATTTT. Translating it yields CASSFPRGGHDTQYF.

In nucleotides, the CDR3 is TGTGCCAGCAAGGGACTACCTTCTGAAGCTTTCTTT. Translating gives CASKGLPSEAFF. The V gene is TRBV12-3 or TRBV12-4, the J gene TRBJ1-1; perhaps TRBD1 as D (5 bases). The CDR3 length is 12 residues. V was pared by 7 bases and J by 6 bases, with 12 bases between.

The CDR3 DNA follows: TGTGCCAGCTCACCACCCGCGGTAGCGGGGGGGCTCAATGAGCAGTTCTTC. Protein sequence: CASSPPAVAGGLNEQFF. The rearrangement joins TRBV18 to TRBJ2-1; TRBD2 agrees at 11 bases. CDR3 length equals 17 residues. CDR1 is KGHSH and CDR2 is LQKENI in the germline V gene. Unmatched junction bases numbered 7, after V lost 0 bases and J lost 6 bases.

The genes are TRBV6-6 and TRBJ2-1; 9 bases line up with TRBD1. CDR3 length equals 14 residues. The V and J ends lost 8 bases and 8 bases, in that order; junction bases with no gene match: 10. The germline CDR1 and CDR2 sequences are MNHNY and SVGAGI (reference sequence). CDR3 coding DNA: TGTGCCAGCGGGTATGGGACAGGGAGCGATGAGCAGTTCTTC. Protein product: CASGYGTGSDEQFF.

The chain recombines TRBV11-2 with TRBJ1-3; D perhaps matches TRBD1 (6 bases). The germline CDR1 and CDR2 sequences are SGHAT and FQNNGV. The CDR3 totals 15 residues. V was trimmed by 1 base and J by 0 bases, leaving 7 bases between them. The CDR3, as DNA: TGTGCCAGCAGCTTAGTACAGGGCTCTGGAAACACCATATATTTT. Protein sequence: CASSLVQGSGNTIYF.

The chain's CDR3 is CASSPWESGTDAEAFF. Written as DNA, the CDR3 is TGTGCCAGCAGTCCCTGGGAGAGTGGGACAGATGCTGAAGCTTTCTTT. V and J are TRBV28 and TRBJ1-1, with TRBD1 matching 7 bases. Trimming cost V 5 bases and J 6 bases; bases outside gene matches: 15. The CDR3 sequence is 16 residues long. Germline-derived CDR1 and CDR2 are MDHEN and SYDVKM.

The J gene is TRBJ2-7, the V gene TRBV4-3, with 9 positions matching TRBD1. CDR3 length: 16 amino acids. The junction had 9 bases not matched to a gene; V was cut back by 4 bases and J by 2 bases. CDR1 and CDR2 (germline): LGHNA, YSLEER. The CDR3 coding sequence is TGCGCCAGCAGCCGCGAGGACAGGGGCCCCGCCTACGAGCAGTACTTC. Translated, it gives CASSREDRGPAYEQYF.

A word on this clone: A read error may produce the germline difference seen at one junction end. V usage is TRBV7-9 and J usage is TRBJ2-7; maybe TRBD1 (6 bases). CDR1 is SEHNR and CDR2 is FQNEAQ in the germline V gene (reference sequence). The CDR3 runs 13 residues. The CDR3 DNA follows: TGTGCCAGCAGCTTACCGAACAGGGAAGGGCAGAACTTC. It encodes CASSLPNREGQNF.

This chain links TRBV7-8 with TRBJ2-3; D gene uncertain. There are 13 residues in the CDR3. Germline CDR1 is SGHVS and CDR2 is FQNEAQ. Trimming removed 5 bases from V and 6 bases from J, with 12 bases in between. CDR3 DNA sequence: TGTGCCAGCAGCCGCACAACTTTGGATACGCAGTATTTT. Translating gives CASSRTTLDTQYF.

The genes are TRBV28 and TRBJ2-7; tentatively, D is TRBD2 (6 bases). V dropped 6 bases and J dropped 4 bases, with 19 bases sitting between them. The CDR3 totals 15 residues. Germline V gives CDR1 MDHEN, CDR2 SYDVKM. CDR3 sequence reads: CASRALGTSFYEQYF. The DNA of the CDR3 is TGTGCCAGCAGGGCCCTCGGGACTTCCTTTTACGAGCAGTACTTC.

The V call is TRBV19, the J call TRBJ2-7; 11 bases map to TRBD1. Losses at the gene ends were 3 bases for V and 4 bases for J; bases not matched to a gene: 5. Germline lookup yields CDR1 LNHDA and CDR2 SQIVND (reference sequence). The CDR3 covers 15 residues. The CDR3 reads CASSMSRDRGYEQYF. The CDR3 nucleotides read TGTGCCAGTAGTATGAGCCGGGACAGGGGGTACGAGCAGTACTTC.

This clone was recorded only once. The chain couples TRBV9 to TRBJ2-1; D call uncertain. The CDR3 contains 12 residues. Trimming stripped 3 bases from V and 8 bases from J, with 9 bases between. CDR1 SGDLS and CDR2 YYNGEE come from the germline V gene. This chain's CDR3 is CASSEALDEQFF. CDR3 nucleotide sequence: TGTGCCAGCAGCGAGGCCCTGGATGAGCAGTTCTTC.

This clone was seen a few times. The V and J genes are TRBV7-8 and TRBJ1-1, with D perhaps matching TRBD1 (6 bases). With 2 bases removed from V and 1 base from J, the gap between germline ends came to 14 bases. Germline V gene lookup returns CDR1 SGHVS and CDR2 FQNEAQ. CDR3 length: 16 residues. The CDR3 DNA is TGTGCCAGCAGCTTAAGGGGGGTTGTCGCGAACACTGAAGCTTTCTTT. Translation gives CASSLRGVVANTEAFF. The full variable domain, its missing parts supplied by reference TRBV7-8 and TRBJ1-1, is GAGVSQSPRYKVAKRGQDVALRCDPISGHVSLFWYQQALGQGPEFLTYFQNEAQLDKSGLPSDRFFAERPEGSVSTLKIQRTQQEDSAVYLCASSLRGVVANTEAFFGQGTRLTVV.

This clone has a handful of counts. The rearrangement uses TRBV19 and TRBJ1-2; TRBD1 matches 10 bases. J gave up 2 bases and V 6 bases, and 12 bases lay outside the gene matches. Germline V CDR1 and CDR2: LNHDA, SQIVND (reference sequence). The CDR3 is 17 residues long. The chain's CDR3 is CASRPTGGLSQNYGYTF. The CDR3 nucleotides read TGTGCCAGTAGACCGACAGGGGGCCTATCTCAGAACTATGGCTACACCTTC.

DNA of the CDR3: TGTGCCAGCAGCTTGGCTACTCTAGAAACCTACAATGAGCAGTTCTTC. As protein: CASSLATLETYNEQFF. V and J are TRBV5-4 and TRBJ2-1; no definite D call. The CDR3 covers 16 residues. V lost 0 bases, J lost 2 bases, and 12 bases lay in between. The germline CDR1 and CDR2 sequences are SGHNT and YYREEE (reference sequence). Complete variable domain (other parts from reference TRBV5-4 and TRBJ2-1): ETGVTQSPTHLIKTRGQQVTLRCSSQSGHNTVSWYQQALGQGPQFIFQYYREEENGRGNFPPRFSGLQFPNYSSELNVNALELDDSALYLCASSLATLETYNEQFFGPGTRLTVL.